The 5 T cell receptor beta chains presented below share a single source sample, sequenced in a study of identifying expanded T cells in peripheral blood. The method was immunoSEQ multiplex PCR; TCRdb's version includes in-frame clones alone and lacks a portion of them. The data show under 150,000 clones, roughly 90% seen once. Sequencing used blood. The receptors stem from a person aged 18-70 years in good health.

The CDR3: CASSSYQGVNTEAFF. CDR3 DNA: TGTGCCAGCAGTTCATATCAGGGGGTGAACACTGAAGCTTTCTTT. The V gene is TRBV6-6, the J gene TRBJ1-1; TRBD1 matches at 7 bases. This CDR3 region has 15 residues. Trimming at V came to 4 bases and at J to 0 bases, leaving 5 bases not matched to a gene. Germline CDR1 MNHNY, CDR2 SVGAGI (reference sequence).

This chain links TRBV27 with TRBJ2-1; 8 bases agree with TRBD1. The CDR3 runs 13 residues. Germline V CDR1 and CDR2: MNHEY, SMNVEV (reference sequence). With 5 bases clipped from V and 8 bases from J, the junction kept 5 bases outside the gene matches. Written as DNA, the CDR3 is TGTGCCAGCAGTGACAGGGGCCACGATGAGCAGTTCTTC. Its translation: CASSDRGHDEQFF.

CDR3 nucleotide sequence: TGTGCCAGCATGGCGCCGGGACAGGGGCCCACCGGGGAGCTGTTTTTT. Amino acids: CASMAPGQGPTGELFF. The chain couples TRBV7-9 to TRBJ2-2; 10 positions agree with TRBD1. The CDR3 totals 16 residues. CDR1 and CDR2 from the germline V gene are SEHNR and FQNEAQ (reference sequence). J was trimmed by 4 bases and V by 7 bases; bases with no gene match: 9.

This chain links TRBV7-2 with TRBJ1-4, with a tentative D call TRBD1 (5 bases). This CDR3 is built from 14 residues. Per germline, CDR1 SGHTA and CDR2 FQGNSA. The ends were cut back, 6 bases at V and 8 bases at J, with 16 bases in the middle. CDR3 nucleotide sequence: TGTGCCAGCAGTCGTGGGGGTCGGGAGGAAAAACTGTTTTTT. Translation gives CASSRGGREEKLFF.

This clone was observed a handful of times. The J gene is TRBJ1-2, the V gene TRBV27; D call uncertain. Deletions cut 5 bases from V and 2 bases from J, with 12 bases between. Germline V gives CDR1 MNHEY, CDR2 SMNVEV (reference sequence). This CDR3 spans 14 amino acids. The CDR3 DNA reads TGTGCCAGCAGTCCAATGGAGGAAAACTATGGCTACACCTTC. Translation gives CASSPMEENYGYTF.